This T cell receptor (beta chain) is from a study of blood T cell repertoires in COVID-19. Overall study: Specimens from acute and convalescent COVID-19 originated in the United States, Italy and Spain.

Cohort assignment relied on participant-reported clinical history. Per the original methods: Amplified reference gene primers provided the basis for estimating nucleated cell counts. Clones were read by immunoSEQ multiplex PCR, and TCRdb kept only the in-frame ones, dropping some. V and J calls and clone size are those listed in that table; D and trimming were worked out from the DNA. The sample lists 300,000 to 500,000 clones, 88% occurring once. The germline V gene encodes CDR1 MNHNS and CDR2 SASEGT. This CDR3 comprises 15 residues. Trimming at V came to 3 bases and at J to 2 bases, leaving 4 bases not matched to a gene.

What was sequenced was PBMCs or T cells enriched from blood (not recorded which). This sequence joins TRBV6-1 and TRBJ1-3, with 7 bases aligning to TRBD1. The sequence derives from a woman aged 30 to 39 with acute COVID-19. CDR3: CASSDQGTAGNTIYF. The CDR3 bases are TGTGCCAGCAGTGACCAGGGGACAGCTGGAAACACCATATATTTT.